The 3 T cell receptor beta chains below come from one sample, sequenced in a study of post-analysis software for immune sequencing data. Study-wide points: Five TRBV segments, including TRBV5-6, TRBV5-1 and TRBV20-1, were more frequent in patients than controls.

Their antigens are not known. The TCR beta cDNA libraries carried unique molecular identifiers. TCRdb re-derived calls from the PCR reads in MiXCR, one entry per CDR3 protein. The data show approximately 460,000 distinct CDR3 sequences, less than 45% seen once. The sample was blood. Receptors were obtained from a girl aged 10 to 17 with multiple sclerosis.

The CDR3 loop reads CAISESPGAGNQPQHF. The CDR3 DNA reads as TGTGCCATCAGTGAGTCCCCGGGGGCAGGCAATCAGCCCCAGCATTTT. The chain uses TRBV10-3 and TRBJ1-5; possibly TRBD1 for D (6 bases). The V gene's germline CDR1 is ENHRY and CDR2 SYGVKD. This CDR3 has 16 amino acids. Trimming removed 0 bases from V and 2 bases from J, with 11 bases in between.

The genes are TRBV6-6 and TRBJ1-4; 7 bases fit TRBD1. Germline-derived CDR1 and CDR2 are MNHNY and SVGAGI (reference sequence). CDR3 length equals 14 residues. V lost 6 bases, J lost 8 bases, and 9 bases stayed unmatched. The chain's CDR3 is CASSDQTGREKLFF. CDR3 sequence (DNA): TGTGCCAGCAGCGACCAGACAGGGCGAGAAAAACTGTTTTTT.

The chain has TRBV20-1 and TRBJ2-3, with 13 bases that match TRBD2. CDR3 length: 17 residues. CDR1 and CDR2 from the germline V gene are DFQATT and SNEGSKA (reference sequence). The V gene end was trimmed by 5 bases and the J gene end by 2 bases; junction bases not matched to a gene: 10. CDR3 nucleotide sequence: TGCAGTGCTTTCCCCGGACTAGCGGGAGCTTACACAGATACGCAGTATTTT. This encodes CSAFPGLAGAYTDTQYF.